One and the same sample provided the 4 T cell receptor beta chains below, sequenced in a study of cytotoxic CD8 clonotypes in ibrutinib-treated CLL. Libraries were prepared by immunoSEQ multiplex PCR; TCRdb keeps only in-frame clonotypes and omits some of them. The table has over 65,000 clones, 70% to 80% seen once. Sequencing was performed on PBMCs, taken after 12 months of ibrutinib treatment. These receptors all come from a human donor with chronic lymphocytic leukemia.

This clone was observed a few times. Other DNA variants within this sample encode the same CDR3. The V and J genes are TRBV7-3 and TRBJ2-1; a possible D gene is TRBD1 (5 bases). Trimming pared 2 bases from V and 8 bases from J, leaving 10 bases between. CDR3 size: 13 residues. The germline V gene encodes CDR1 SGHTA and CDR2 FQGTGA. The CDR3 DNA reads TGTGCCAGCAGCTTACAGGGAAGCGATGAGCAGTTCTTC. Encoded protein: CASSLQGSDEQFF.

V and J are TRBV5-4 and TRBJ2-5; 8 bases agree with TRBD1. There are 13 residues in the CDR3. Germline values: CDR1 SGHNT, CDR2 YYREEE (reference sequence). V gave up 6 bases and J gave up 3 bases; unmatched junction bases: 4. CDR3 region: CASTDRAEETQYF. DNA for the CDR3: TGTGCCAGCACGGACAGGGCGGAAGAGACCCAGTACTTC.

Turning to this clone: Other DNA sequences in this specimen translate into the identical CDR3. V is TRBV2 and J is TRBJ2-3; perhaps TRBD2 as D (5 bases). V gave up 6 bases and J gave up 0 bases, with 7 bases separating them. Germline CDR1 SNHLY, CDR2 FYNNEI. The CDR3 loop spans 13 amino acids. The CDR3 region has the DNA TGTGCCAGCAGACGGACTAGCACAGATACGCAGTATTTT. Encoded protein: CASRRTSTDTQYF. Based on the CDR3 plus reference TRBV2 and TRBJ2-3, the full variable domain is EPEVTQTPSHQVTQMGQEVILRCVPISNHLYFYWYRQILGQKVEFLVSFYNNEISEKSEIFDDQFSVERPDGSNFTLKIRSTKLEDSAMYFCASRRTSTDTQYFGPGTRLTVL.

Only one count was recorded for this clone. This chain links TRBV5-1 with TRBJ2-1; D possibly matches TRBD1 or TRBD2 (5 bases each). The CDR3 covers 14 residues. Trimming shortened V by 0 bases and J by 10 bases, and 14 bases separated the two germline ends. Germline V gene lookup returns CDR1 SGHRS and CDR2 YFSETQ. DNA of the CDR3: TGCGCCAGCAGCTTGGGGGCTAGCAGGGCCGAGCAGTTCTTC. Its translation is CASSLGASRAEQFF. Full variable domain (rest looked up from reference TRBV5-1 and TRBJ2-1): KAGVTQTPRYLIKTRGQQVTLSCSPISGHRSVSWYQQTPGQGLQFLFEYFSETQRNKGNFPGRFSGRQFSNSRSEMNVSTLELGDSALYLCASSLGASRAEQFFGPGTRLTVL.